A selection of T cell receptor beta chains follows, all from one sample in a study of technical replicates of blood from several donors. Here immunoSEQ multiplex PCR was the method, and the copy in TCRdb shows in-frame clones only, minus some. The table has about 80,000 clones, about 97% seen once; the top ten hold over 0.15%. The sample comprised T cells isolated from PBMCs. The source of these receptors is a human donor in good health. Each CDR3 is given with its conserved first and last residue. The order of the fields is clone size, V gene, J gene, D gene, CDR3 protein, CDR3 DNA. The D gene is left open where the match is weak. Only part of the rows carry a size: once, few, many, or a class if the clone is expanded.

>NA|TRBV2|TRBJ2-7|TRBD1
CASRRTGSYEQYF
TGTGCCAGCAGGCGGACAGGCTCCTACGAGCAGTACTTC
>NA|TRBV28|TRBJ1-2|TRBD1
CASSLQGTGAPPSYGYTF
TGTGCCAGCAGTTTACAAGGGACAGGGGCTCCCCCCTCCTATGGCTACACCTTC
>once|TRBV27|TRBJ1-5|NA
CASSFRRGDQPQHF
TGTGCCAGCAGTTTCCGGAGGGGAGACCAGCCCCAGCATTTT
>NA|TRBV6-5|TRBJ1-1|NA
CASSYHRGSTEAFF
TGTGCCAGCAGTTACCATCGGGGAAGCACTGAAGCTTTCTTT
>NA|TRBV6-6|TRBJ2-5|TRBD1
CASSSRYRGRKETQYF
TGTGCCAGCAGTTCTCGCTACAGGGGGCGTAAAGAGACCCAGTACTTC
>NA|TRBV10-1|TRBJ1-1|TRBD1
CASSRTGATEAFF
TGCGCCAGCTCCAGGACAGGGGCCACTGAAGCTTTCTTT
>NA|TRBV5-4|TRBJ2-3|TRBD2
CASSLERGLTDTQYF
TGTGCCAGCAGCTTGGAGCGGGGGCTGACAGATACGCAGTATTTT
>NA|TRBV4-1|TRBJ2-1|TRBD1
CASIGQGNEQFF
TGCGCCAGCATTGGACAGGGGAATGAGCAGTTCTTC
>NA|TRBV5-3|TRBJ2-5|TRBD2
CARSARLAGVRETQYF
TGTGCCAGAAGCGCTCGACTAGCGGGGGTCCGAGAGACCCAGTACTTC
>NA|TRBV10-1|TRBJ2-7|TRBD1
CASRRDRVRPEQYF
TGCGCCAGCAGGAGGGACAGGGTTAGACCCGAGCAGTACTTC
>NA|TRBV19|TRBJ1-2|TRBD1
CASSIWRQGIANYGYTF
TGTGCCAGTAGTATCTGGAGACAGGGAATAGCTAACTATGGCTACACCTTC
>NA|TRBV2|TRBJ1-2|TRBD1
CASRETGGLHGYTF
TGTGCCAGCAGGGAGACAGGGGGACTTCATGGCTACACCTTC
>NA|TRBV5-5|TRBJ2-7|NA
CASSPWQSPFEQYF
TGTGCCAGCAGCCCTTGGCAGTCGCCGTTCGAGCAGTACTTC
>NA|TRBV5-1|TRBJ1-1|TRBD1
CASRTGGTEAFF
TGCGCCAGCAGAACAGGGGGCACTGAAGCTTTCTTT
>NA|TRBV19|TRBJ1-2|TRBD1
CASSARDRVIYGYTF
TGTGCCAGTAGTGCGCGGGACAGGGTTATCTATGGCTACACCTTC
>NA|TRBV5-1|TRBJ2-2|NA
CASRLAGLGAGELFF
TGCGCCAGCAGGCTGGCGGGATTGGGGGCCGGGGAGCTGTTTTTT
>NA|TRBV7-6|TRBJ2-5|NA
CASSTPIGGETQYF
TGTGCCAGCAGCACGCCAATAGGAGGAGAGACCCAGTACTTC
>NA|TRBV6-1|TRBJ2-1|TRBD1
CASSDRGYNEQFF
TGTGCCAGCAGTGACAGGGGGTACAATGAGCAGTTCTTC
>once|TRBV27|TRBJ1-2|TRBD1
CASSPLPGQGAEGYTF
TGTGCCAGCAGTCCGCTCCCGGGACAGGGGGCGGAAGGCTACACCTTC
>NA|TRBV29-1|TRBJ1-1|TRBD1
CSVKRQGSGTEAFF
TGCAGCGTTAAAAGACAGGGTTCAGGCACTGAAGCTTTCTTT
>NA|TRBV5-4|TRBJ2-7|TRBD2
CASSSGGGTFSSYEQYF
TGTGCCAGCAGCTCCGGGGGGGGGACTTTCAGCTCCTACGAGCAGTACTTC
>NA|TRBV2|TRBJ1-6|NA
CASAGGTANSPLHF
TGTGCCAGTGCCGGGGGGACCGCAAATTCACCCCTCCACTTT
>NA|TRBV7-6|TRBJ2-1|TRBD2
CASGLAGVNEQFF
TGTGCCAGCGGTCTAGCGGGAGTCAATGAGCAGTTCTTC
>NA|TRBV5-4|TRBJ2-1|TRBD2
CASSSAAGGPKASYNEQFF
TGTGCCAGCAGCTCGGCCGCGGGAGGGCCTAAGGCCTCCTACAATGAGCAGTTCTTC
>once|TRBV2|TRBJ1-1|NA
CASSERPGEVSEAFF
TGTGCCAGCAGTGAGAGGCCAGGGGAAGTCTCTGAAGCTTTCTTT
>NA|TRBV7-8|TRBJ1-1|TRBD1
CASSFRGATEAFF
TGTGCCAGCAGCTTCAGGGGGGCCACTGAAGCTTTCTTT
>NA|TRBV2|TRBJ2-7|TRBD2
CASNPGTAGDEQYF
TGTGCCAGCAACCCCGGGACGGCGGGGGACGAGCAGTACTTC
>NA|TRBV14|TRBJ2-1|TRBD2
CASSLLSGRGLGEQFF
TGTGCCAGCAGCCTTCTTAGCGGGAGGGGTTTAGGGGAGCAGTTCTTC
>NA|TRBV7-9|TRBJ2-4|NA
CASSGETKNIQYF
TGTGCCAGCAGCGGGGAGACCAAAAACATTCAGTACTTC
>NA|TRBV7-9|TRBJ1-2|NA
CATIRPGGNYGYTF
TGTGCCACTATACGCCCGGGGGGAAACTATGGCTACACCTTC
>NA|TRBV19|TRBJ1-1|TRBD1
CASKADRVLNTEAFF
TGTGCCAGTAAGGCTGACAGGGTTCTGAACACTGAAGCTTTCTTT
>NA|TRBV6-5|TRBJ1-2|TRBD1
CASSYSSQGAYGYTF
TGTGCCAGCAGTTACTCGTCCCAGGGGGCCTATGGCTACACCTTC
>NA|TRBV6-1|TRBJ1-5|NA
CASSVVPGTAGRQPQHF
TGTGCCAGCAGTGTCGTCCCCGGGACCGCAGGGAGGCAGCCCCAGCATTTT
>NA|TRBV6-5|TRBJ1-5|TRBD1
CASSYSNRGYQPQHF
TGTGCCAGCAGTTACTCGAACAGGGGATATCAGCCCCAGCATTTT
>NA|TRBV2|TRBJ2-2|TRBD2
CASSTSGRWAGELFF
TGTGCCAGCAGTACTAGCGGGAGATGGGCCGGGGAGCTGTTTTTT